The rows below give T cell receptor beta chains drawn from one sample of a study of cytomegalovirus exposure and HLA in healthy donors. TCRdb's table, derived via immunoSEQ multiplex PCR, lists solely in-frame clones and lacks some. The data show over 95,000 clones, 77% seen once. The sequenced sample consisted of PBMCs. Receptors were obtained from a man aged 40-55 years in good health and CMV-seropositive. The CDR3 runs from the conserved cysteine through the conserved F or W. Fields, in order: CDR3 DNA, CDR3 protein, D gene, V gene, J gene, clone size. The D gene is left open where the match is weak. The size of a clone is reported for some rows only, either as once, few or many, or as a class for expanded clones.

CDR3 DNA: TGTGCCAGTAGTAGAAGTCGGACTTACGAGCAGTACTTC
CDR3 protein: CASSRSRTYEQYF
D gene: NA
V gene: TRBV19
J gene: TRBJ2-7
clone size: NA

CDR3 DNA: TGTGCCAGCAGTCTAAGGTTGGGACAAATCTACAATGAGCAGTTCTTC
CDR3 protein: CASSLRLGQIYNEQFF
D gene: NA
V gene: TRBV7-2
J gene: TRBJ2-1
clone size: NA

CDR3 DNA: TGTGCCAGCTCACCGGCTAGCGGGAGACTACGCTCAGGGGGCGGAAGCACAGATACGCAGTATTTT
CDR3 protein: CASSPASGRLRSGGGSTDTQYF
D gene: TRBD2
V gene: TRBV18
J gene: TRBJ2-3
clone size: NA

CDR3 DNA: TGTGCCAGCAGCCACGGACTAGCGGGGCGGAATGAGCAGTTCTTC
CDR3 protein: CASSHGLAGRNEQFF
D gene: TRBD2
V gene: TRBV11-3
J gene: TRBJ2-1
clone size: NA

CDR3 DNA: TGTGCCAGCAGTGACAGGGGGCTGGGCAATCAGCCCCAGCATTTT
CDR3 protein: CASSDRGLGNQPQHF
D gene: TRBD1
V gene: TRBV6-1
J gene: TRBJ1-5
clone size: NA

CDR3 DNA: TGTGCCAGCAGCTTGTCCCAGGAGACCCAGTACTTC
CDR3 protein: CASSLSQETQYF
D gene: NA
V gene: TRBV5-4
J gene: TRBJ2-5
clone size: NA

CDR3 DNA: TGCGCCAGCAGCCCAACAGGGGGCGGGAGCAATCAGCCCCAGCATTTT
CDR3 protein: CASSPTGGGSNQPQHF
D gene: TRBD1
V gene: TRBV4-1
J gene: TRBJ1-5
clone size: NA

CDR3 DNA: TGTGCCAGCAAACCTCCGCCGGGACAGGGGAACTATGGCTACACCTTC
CDR3 protein: CASKPPPGQGNYGYTF
D gene: TRBD1
V gene: TRBV13
J gene: TRBJ1-2
clone size: NA

CDR3 DNA: TGTGCCAGCAGTGGGAAGGGGGGGACCGGGGAGCTGTTTTTT
CDR3 protein: CASSGKGGTGELFF
D gene: NA
V gene: TRBV2
J gene: TRBJ2-2
clone size: NA

CDR3 DNA: TGTGCCAGCTCATCGGGACAGGGGGTCTATGGCTACACCTTC
CDR3 protein: CASSSGQGVYGYTF
D gene: TRBD1
V gene: TRBV18
J gene: TRBJ1-2
clone size: few

CDR3 DNA: TGTGCCAGCTCACCACGTTCAGTCGACACCTTGAATGAAAAACTGTTTTTT
CDR3 protein: CASSPRSVDTLNEKLFF
D gene: NA
V gene: TRBV18
J gene: TRBJ1-4
clone size: once

CDR3 DNA: TGCGCCAGCAGCCGAAAAACAGTAAACACTGAAGCTTTCTTT
CDR3 protein: CASSRKTVNTEAFF
D gene: NA
V gene: TRBV4-3
J gene: TRBJ1-1
clone size: NA

CDR3 DNA: TGTGCCAGCCAGGGCTCCTCTGGGGCCAACGTCCTGACTTTC
CDR3 protein: CASQGSSGANVLTF
D gene: NA
V gene: TRBV7-9
J gene: TRBJ2-6
clone size: NA

CDR3 DNA: TGTGCTAGCAGCCGCCGCGGAGGGATTAATGAAAAACTGTTTTTT
CDR3 protein: CASSRRGGINEKLFF
D gene: NA
V gene: TRBV7-7
J gene: TRBJ1-4
clone size: NA

CDR3 DNA: TGTGCCAGCAGCTTAGGGGGACAGCGGTTTGGGCCGGGCAATGAGCAGTTCTTC
CDR3 protein: CASSLGGQRFGPGNEQFF
D gene: TRBD1
V gene: TRBV11-3
J gene: TRBJ2-1
clone size: once

CDR3 DNA: TGTGCCAGCAGCCAGGGGCTAGCGGGGGCGAACACCGGGGAGCTGTTTTTT
CDR3 protein: CASSQGLAGANTGELFF
D gene: TRBD2
V gene: TRBV5-4
J gene: TRBJ2-2
clone size: NA

CDR3 DNA: TGTGCCAGCAGCGCCTCCGGGACAGGGTTTGGTGGCTACACCTTC
CDR3 protein: CASSASGTGFGGYTF
D gene: TRBD1
V gene: TRBV7-2
J gene: TRBJ1-2
clone size: NA

CDR3 DNA: TGTGCCAGCGCCCTGGTGGGGCCGTTGGCCTACGAGCAGTACTTC
CDR3 protein: CASALVGPLAYEQYF
D gene: NA
V gene: TRBV27
J gene: TRBJ2-7
clone size: NA

CDR3 DNA: TGTGCCAGCAGCTCCACTAGCGGGGGCAGGACAGATACGCAGTATTTT
CDR3 protein: CASSSTSGGRTDTQYF
D gene: TRBD2
V gene: TRBV5-4
J gene: TRBJ2-3
clone size: NA

CDR3 DNA: TGCGCCAGCAGCTTGCCCACAGGGGTTGACACTGAAGCTTTCTTT
CDR3 protein: CASSLPTGVDTEAFF
D gene: TRBD1
V gene: TRBV5-1
J gene: TRBJ1-1
clone size: NA

CDR3 DNA: TGTGCCAGCAGCCGACAGGGGGCATGGAATCAGCCCCAGCATTTT
CDR3 protein: CASSRQGAWNQPQHF
D gene: TRBD1
V gene: TRBV7-2
J gene: TRBJ1-5
clone size: NA

CDR3 DNA: TGTGCCAGCAGTCCCGGGACAGGCATTACCTACGAGCAGTACTTC
CDR3 protein: CASSPGTGITYEQYF
D gene: TRBD1
V gene: TRBV25-1
J gene: TRBJ2-7
clone size: once

CDR3 DNA: TGTGCCAGCAGCTTCAGGCAGATATTAGCCAAAAACATTCAGTACTTC
CDR3 protein: CASSFRQILAKNIQYF
D gene: NA
V gene: TRBV5-5
J gene: TRBJ2-4
clone size: NA

CDR3 DNA: TGTGCCAGCTCACCATTAGGGGCTGGGCTCTTCGACCTCCACTTT
CDR3 protein: CASSPLGAGLFDLHF
D gene: NA
V gene: TRBV18
J gene: TRBJ1-6
clone size: NA

CDR3 DNA: TGTGCCACCGATCAACCGGGACAGGGGCTTGTGAACACTGAAGCTTTCTTT
CDR3 protein: CATDQPGQGLVNTEAFF
D gene: TRBD1
V gene: TRBV28
J gene: TRBJ1-1
clone size: NA

CDR3 DNA: TGTGCCAGCAGCCAAAGACAGGGCCTGAACACTGAAGCTTTCTTT
CDR3 protein: CASSQRQGLNTEAFF
D gene: TRBD1
V gene: TRBV14
J gene: TRBJ1-1
clone size: NA

CDR3 DNA: TGTGCCAGCACAGGCCAGGACAGGGGGCATGAGACCCAGTACTTC
CDR3 protein: CASTGQDRGHETQYF
D gene: NA
V gene: TRBV12-1
J gene: TRBJ2-5
clone size: NA

CDR3 DNA: TGTGCCTCAAGAGGAGAGACCCAGTACTTC
CDR3 protein: CASRGETQYF
D gene: NA
V gene: TRBV19
J gene: TRBJ2-5
clone size: NA

CDR3 DNA: TGCAGCGTTGCACTAGCGGACTACAATGAGCAGTTCTTC
CDR3 protein: CSVALADYNEQFF
D gene: TRBD2
V gene: TRBV29-1
J gene: TRBJ2-1
clone size: NA

CDR3 DNA: TGTGCCAGCAGTGGACTAGCGGGGGGGCCAGATACGCAGTATTTT
CDR3 protein: CASSGLAGGPDTQYF
D gene: TRBD2
V gene: TRBV6-1
J gene: TRBJ2-3
clone size: NA

CDR3 DNA: TGTGCCAGCAGCGCCCGGTTCTCCGGGGCCAACGTCCTGACTTTC
CDR3 protein: CASSARFSGANVLTF
D gene: NA
V gene: TRBV13
J gene: TRBJ2-6
clone size: once

CDR3 DNA: TGTGCCAGCAGTTACCGGGTGACCTACGAGCAGTACTTC
CDR3 protein: CASSYRVTYEQYF
D gene: NA
V gene: TRBV6-5
J gene: TRBJ2-7
clone size: NA

CDR3 DNA: TGTGCCAGCAGCTTGGAGAGGTACCCCGGTTCGACCCAGTACTTC
CDR3 protein: CASSLERYPGSTQYF
D gene: NA
V gene: TRBV11-2
J gene: TRBJ2-5
clone size: NA

CDR3 DNA: TGTGCCAGCATTCTTGTCAGGGTCCAGCCCCAGCATTTT
CDR3 protein: CASILVRVQPQHF
D gene: NA
V gene: TRBV6-4
J gene: TRBJ1-5
clone size: NA

CDR3 DNA: TGTGCCAGCAGCTCGGACAGACTGAATCAGCCCCAGCATTTT
CDR3 protein: CASSSDRLNQPQHF
D gene: NA
V gene: TRBV7-2
J gene: TRBJ1-5
clone size: once

CDR3 DNA: TGTGCCAGCAACAACCCTGACAGGGGACTCTTTGGCTACACCTTC
CDR3 protein: CASNNPDRGLFGYTF
D gene: TRBD1
V gene: TRBV7-2
J gene: TRBJ1-2
clone size: NA

CDR3 DNA: TGTGCCAGCAGCCCTCCGGGACAGGGGGCTTACAATGAGCAGTTCTTC
CDR3 protein: CASSPPGQGAYNEQFF
D gene: TRBD1
V gene: TRBV9
J gene: TRBJ2-1
clone size: once

CDR3 DNA: TGTGCCATCCAGACAGGGCCGGGCACTGAAGCTTTCTTT
CDR3 protein: CAIQTGPGTEAFF
D gene: TRBD1
V gene: TRBV10-3
J gene: TRBJ1-1
clone size: NA

CDR3 DNA: TGTGCCAGCTCACCACTTGGGACAGGGGAGCAAAGTTCACCCCTCCACTTT
CDR3 protein: CASSPLGTGEQSSPLHF
D gene: TRBD1
V gene: TRBV18
J gene: TRBJ1-6
clone size: NA

CDR3 DNA: TGTGCCAGCAGCTTGGCCGGCCAGGGGGTGAACACCGGGGAGCTGTTTTTT
CDR3 protein: CASSLAGQGVNTGELFF
D gene: TRBD1
V gene: TRBV5-4
J gene: TRBJ2-2
clone size: NA

CDR3 DNA: TGTGCCAGCTCGCTATTACTTAATCAGCCCCAGCATTTT
CDR3 protein: CASSLLLNQPQHF
D gene: NA
V gene: TRBV18
J gene: TRBJ1-5
clone size: NA

CDR3 DNA: TGTGCCAGCAGTTTATCCTCCCTGGGGGCTTCACCCCTCCACTTT
CDR3 protein: CASSLSSLGASPLHF
D gene: NA
V gene: TRBV27
J gene: TRBJ1-6
clone size: NA

CDR3 DNA: TGTGCCAGCAGCTTAAGTGGCCAGGCAGGGGAAGCTTTCTTT
CDR3 protein: CASSLSGQAGEAFF
D gene: NA
V gene: TRBV7-9
J gene: TRBJ1-1
clone size: NA

CDR3 DNA: TGTGCCAGCAGTTCCCAGAGCAATCAGCCCCAGCATTTT
CDR3 protein: CASSSQSNQPQHF
D gene: NA
V gene: TRBV6-5
J gene: TRBJ1-5
clone size: NA

CDR3 DNA: TGTGCCAGCAGCTTGACCCAGGGTCTACGCTTAGTCTATGGCTACACCTTC
CDR3 protein: CASSLTQGLRLVYGYTF
D gene: NA
V gene: TRBV5-5
J gene: TRBJ1-2
clone size: NA

CDR3 DNA: TGCGCCAGCAGCCACACCGTTCATCGGTTGGCTGAAGCTTTCTTT
CDR3 protein: CASSHTVHRLAEAFF
D gene: NA
V gene: TRBV4-1
J gene: TRBJ1-1
clone size: NA

CDR3 DNA: TGTGCCACCAGCAGAGAGGGGGACAGGGGGCTTGAGACCCAGTACTTC
CDR3 protein: CATSREGDRGLETQYF
D gene: TRBD1
V gene: TRBV15
J gene: TRBJ2-5
clone size: NA

CDR3 DNA: TGTGCCAGCAGCGCTATTGACAGGGGGACCGGCGAGCAGTACTTC
CDR3 protein: CASSAIDRGTGEQYF
D gene: TRBD1
V gene: TRBV9
J gene: TRBJ2-7
clone size: NA